This T cell receptor (beta chain) is drawn from a study of shared clonotypes between healthy human individuals. General study points: Non-shared clonotypes had lower generation probabilities than those shared by all four donors.

Comment on this clone: Its matching antigen is unknown.

The V gene end was trimmed by 4 bases and the J gene end by 4 bases; junction bases not matched to a gene: 6. The germline CDR1 and CDR2 sequences are MNHNS and SASEGT. The CDR3 contains 14 residues. Authors' processing steps: ImmunoSEQ output lacked quality scores and full-length reads, limiting matched filtering. Method: immunoSEQ multiplex PCR; TCRdb's copy keeps in-frame clones and lacks some. From that table come the V and J calls and clone size; the DNA was used to work out D and trimming. The table includes roughly 2,500,000 clones, 93% detected once. The TCR was taken from a man between 18 and 29 years old in good health. Some clones in this sample may be carry-over from other donors' samples. Material for sequencing was naive CD4+ T cells from PBMCs. Subset here: CD45RA+ positively selected. The chain carries TRBV6-1 and TRBJ1-2; 7 nucleotides line up with TRBD1. The CDR3 reads CASSVTGEVYGYTF. CDR3 in DNA: TGTGCCAGCAGTGTCACAGGGGAAGTCTATGGCTACACCTTC.